The 26 T cell receptor beta chains below come from one sample, sequenced in a study of T cells in Graves' hyperthyroidism and ophthalmopathy. Regions amplified from RNA transcripts were the TCR beta CDR3 regions. First-round RT-PCR of the TCR CDR3 relied on the HTBI primer set. TCRdb redid the calling of the multiplex PCR reads with MiXCR, one entry per CDR3 protein. This repertoire shows under 550,000 distinct CDR3 sequences, just under 20% found once; its top ten account for about 45%. Source material: blood. Every receptor here comes from a man aged 35-49 years with Graves' ophthalmopathy.

This clonotype came up many times. The chain carries TRBV5-1 and TRBJ2-7; either TRBD1 or TRBD2 may supply D (5 bases each). Trimming pared 0 bases from V and 4 bases from J, leaving 14 bases between. The CDR3 sequence is 15 residues long. Germline assignment: CDR1 SGHRS and CDR2 YFSETQ. CDR3 amino acids: CASSLDLGTWYEQYF. CDR3 DNA: TGCGCCAGCAGCTTGGACCTGGGGACCTGGTACGAGCAGTACTTC.

The chain joins TRBV6-1 to TRBJ2-2, with D tentatively TRBD2 (5 bases). This CDR3 is built from 12 residues. V was trimmed by 6 bases and J by 8 bases, leaving 10 bases between them. Looked up from germline, CDR1 is MNHNS and CDR2 is SASEGT. CDR3 sequence (DNA): TGTGCCAGCAGCCCGTGGGAGGGGGAGCTGTTTTTT. This encodes CASSPWEGELFF.

The V gene is TRBV7-2, the J gene TRBJ2-1; D is unresolved. The CDR3 spans 16 residues. Germline CDR1 reads SGHTA; CDR2 reads FQGNSA. The V end lost 6 bases, the J end lost 7 bases, and 22 bases lay between the germline ends. CDR3 nucleotides: TGTGCCAGCAGGGAGCTATGGCTAGTGGGAAATAATGAGCAGTTCTTC. Translation gives CASRELWLVGNNEQFF.

CDR3: CASGPGDLMDYGYTF. The DNA for the CDR3 is TGTGCCAGCGGACCCGGGGACCTGATGGACTATGGCTACACCTTC. The J gene is TRBJ1-2, the V gene TRBV6-2 or TRBV6-3, with D perhaps matching TRBD1 (5 bases). The CDR3 spans 15 residues. The germline V gene encodes CDR1 MNHEY and CDR2 SVGEGT. The V end lost 8 bases, the J end lost 3 bases, and 19 bases lay between the germline ends.

This clonotype occurred many times. The genes are TRBV10-3 and TRBJ2-7; the match to TRBD1 covers 7 bases. The V and J ends lost 5 bases and 2 bases, in that order; junction bases with no gene match: 9. CDR1 ENHRY and CDR2 SYGVKD come from the germline V gene. This CDR3 is built from 15 residues. The CDR3 sequence: CAISPNRGPPYEQYF. The CDR3 DNA follows: TGTGCCATCAGTCCAAACAGGGGCCCTCCCTACGAGCAGTACTTC.

This clonotype appeared a few times. The chain recombines TRBV20-1 with TRBJ2-1; 10 positions agree with TRBD2. The junction had 6 bases not matched to a gene; V was cut back by 3 bases and J by 4 bases. In germline, CDR1 is DFQATT, CDR2 SNEGSKA (reference sequence). The CDR3 runs 15 residues. The CDR3 DNA reads TGCAGTGCTAGTGCCCTAGCGGGAGCTTACAATGAGCAGTTCTTC. The encoded protein is CSASALAGAYNEQFF.

This clonotype came up a few times. V and J are TRBV27 and TRBJ1-1; D is ambiguous. V lost 8 bases and J lost 1, with 8 bases in between. The CDR3 sequence is 12 residues long. CDR1 and CDR2 (germline): MNHEY, SMNVEV (reference sequence). CDR3 in DNA: TGTGCCAGCCTTGGCGAGAACACTGAAGCTTTCTTT. Its protein product is CASLGENTEAFF.

In this sample, this clonotype turned up a few times. V usage is TRBV7-9 and J usage is TRBJ2-7; D may be TRBD2 (8 bases). CDR3 length equals 18 residues. Germline-derived CDR1 and CDR2 are SEHNR and FQNEAQ (reference sequence). Deletions cut 5 bases from V and 3 bases from J, with 26 bases between. The CDR3 is CASSHGTDYGRAFYEQYF. DNA of the CDR3: TGTGCCAGCAGCCACGGGACAGATTACGGGAGGGCCTTCTACGAGCAGTACTTC.

The gene calls are TRBV5-1 and TRBJ2-2; the D is unclear. Trimming took 4 bases from V and 0 from J, leaving 10 bases between them. Germline CDR1 is SGHRS and CDR2 is YFSETQ. The CDR3 is 15 residues long. The chain's CDR3 is CASSEQFANTGELFF. CDR3 in DNA: TGCGCCAGCAGCGAGCAGTTCGCGAACACCGGGGAGCTGTTTTTT.

V gene TRBV4-1 combines with J gene TRBJ1-6; tentatively, D is TRBD1 (5 bases). This CDR3 contains 17 residues. Per the germline V gene, CDR1 is MGHRA and CDR2 is YSYEKL. V was trimmed by 1 base and J by 8 bases, leaving 18 bases between them. CDR3 amino acids: CASSQAPVPGPDSPLHF. CDR3 in DNA: TGCGCCAGCAGCCAAGCCCCCGTCCCGGGGCCGGATTCACCCCTCCACTTT.

This clonotype was observed many times. V usage is TRBV28 and J usage is TRBJ2-6; D not certain. V lost 4 bases and J 1 base, leaving 11 bases between the germline ends. CDR1 and CDR2 (germline): MDHEN, SYDVKM. This CDR3 contains 16 residues. The CDR3 loop reads CASSWQVGSGANVLTF. The CDR3 DNA sequence: TGTGCCAGCAGTTGGCAGGTCGGTTCTGGGGCCAACGTCCTGACTTTC.

The V call is TRBV10-2, the J call TRBJ2-3; 10 nucleotides match TRBD2. Germline V gene data show CDR1 as WSHSY and CDR2 as SAAADI. The CDR3 is made up of 14 amino acids. Trimming took 5 bases from V and 5 from J; bases not matched to a gene: 4. The CDR3 sequence: CASSRSGRGDTQYF. The CDR3 coding sequence is TGCGCCAGCAGTCGAAGCGGGAGGGGAGATACGCAGTATTTT.

This clonotype was counted a few times. This sequence joins TRBV9 and TRBJ2-3; 16 nucleotides match TRBD2. CDR3 length: 18 residues. Germline CDR1 reads SGDLS; CDR2 reads YYNGEE. The V segment lost 3 bases and the J segment 3 bases; nucleotides outside the gene matches: 7. The CDR3 DNA follows: TGTGCCAGCAGCGGTGGGACTAGCGGGAGGGAAAGGACAGATACGCAGTATTTT. Protein: CASSGGTSGRERTDTQYF.

The gene calls are TRBV5-1 and TRBJ2-1; no firm D call. The CDR3 has 13 amino acids. CDR1 is SGHRS and CDR2 is YFSETQ in the germline V gene. V lost 4 bases and J 10 bases, leaving 15 bases between the germline ends. The CDR3 nucleotides read TGCGCCAGCAGCGTCAGCCGGCTGACGGAGCAGTTCTTC. Protein: CASSVSRLTEQFF.

The CDR3, as DNA: TGCAGTGCCACACAGGGTGCCTACGAGCAGTACTTC. This gives the protein CSATQGAYEQYF. The chain has TRBV20-1 and TRBJ2-7; a weak D match, TRBD1 (6 bases). The CDR3 covers 12 residues. Trimming cost V 6 bases and J 2 bases, with 11 bases left between them. Germline V gene data show CDR1 as DFQATT and CDR2 as SNEGSKA (reference sequence).

The J gene is TRBJ2-5, the V gene TRBV28; TRBD1 aligns across 9 bases. The germline CDR1 and CDR2 sequences are MDHEN and SYDVKM. Germline trimming cut 8 bases from V and 5 bases from J; bases unmatched to any gene: 9. The CDR3 has 14 residues. The CDR3 spells CASGRTGGSETQYF. CDR3 sequence (DNA): TGTGCCAGCGGACGAACAGGGGGCTCGGAGACCCAGTACTTC.

A note on this clonotype: A much larger clone is a single base away; this may be a read error. The chain is built from TRBV28 and TRBJ2-7, with 8 bases fitting TRBD1. The CDR3 totals 15 residues. Germline V gives CDR1 MDHEN, CDR2 SYDVKM. V was pared by 11 bases and J by 4 bases, with 16 bases of the junction left unmatched. In nucleotides, the CDR3 is TGTGCCGCTCCTTTTAAGGGCAGGGGGCCTTACGAGCAGTACTTC. This sequence encodes CAAPFKGRGPYEQYF.

This clonotype has ten or more counts. This rearrangement joins TRBV2 to TRBJ2-7; possible D gene TRBD2, 6 bases. This CDR3 contains 13 residues. Trimming removed 4 bases at V and 0 bases at J, with 7 bases between. Germline-derived CDR1 and CDR2 are SNHLY and FYNNEI. In DNA, the CDR3 is TGTGCCAGCAGTGGGGAGGTCTCCTACGAGCAGTACTTC. Amino acid sequence: CASSGEVSYEQYF.

This clonotype was picked up many times. The chain recombines TRBV20-1 with TRBJ2-7, with 7 nucleotides matching TRBD2. From germline, CDR1 is DFQATT and CDR2 SNEGSKA (reference sequence). CDR3 size: 15 residues. Unmatched junction bases numbered 8, after V lost 0 bases and J lost 3 bases. CDR3 nucleotides: TGCAGTGCTAGAGACGTGAGGACTAGTATCTACGAGCAGTACTTC. The encoded protein is CSARDVRTSIYEQYF.

This clonotype was found many times. The genes are TRBV12-5 and TRBJ2-1; D unresolved. The V gene's germline CDR1 is LGHNT and CDR2 FRNRAP. CDR3 length equals 14 residues. V was clipped by 5 bases and J by 12 bases, with 20 bases between them. CDR3 sequence (DNA): TGTGCTAGTGGTCCGCAGTTAGTTGGGGAAAGGCAGTTCTTC. It is translated as CASGPQLVGERQFF.

Comments on this clonotype: It may be a read error: a sequence one base away is much more abundant. This chain links TRBV2 with TRBJ1-4; 8 bases fit TRBD1. J was trimmed by 7 bases and V by 5 bases; bases with no gene match: 12. Germline-derived CDR1 and CDR2 are SNHLY and FYNNEI. The CDR3 contains 16 residues. The CDR3 spells CASSQQGESRSEKLFF. The CDR3 DNA sequence: TGTGCCAGCAGTCAACAGGGGGAGAGTAGGAGTGAAAAACTGTTTTTT.

This clonotype was detected many times. V is TRBV5-1 and J is TRBJ1-1; 7 bases align to TRBD1. The CDR3 totals 16 residues. Trimming took 4 bases from V and 0 from J; bases not matched to a gene: 9. Germline V CDR1 and CDR2: SGHRS, YFSETQ. CDR3 sequence: CASSNHDRALNTEAFF. CDR3 sequence (DNA): TGCGCCAGCAGCAACCATGACAGGGCCTTGAACACTGAAGCTTTCTTT. The full variable domain, in which reference TRBV5-1 and TRBJ1-1 provide the parts outside the CDR3, is KAGVTQTPRYLIKTRGQQVTLSCSPISGHRSVSWYQQTPGQGLQFLFEYFSETQRNKGNFPGRFSGRQFSNSRSEMNVSTLELGDSALYLCASSNHDRALNTEAFFGQGTRLTVV.

This clonotype was found once. The chain uses TRBV27 and TRBJ2-1; a possible D gene is TRBD2 (6 bases). Trimming left V 4 bases short and J 7 bases short, with 20 bases between. CDR1 and CDR2 (germline): MNHEY, SMNVEV (reference sequence). This CDR3 comprises 16 residues. The CDR3 loop reads CASSSTRGGGRNEQFF. The CDR3 DNA sequence: TGTGCCAGCAGTTCGACTAGGGGAGGTGGTAGGAATGAGCAGTTCTTC.

Comments on this clonotype: A much more abundant neighbour one base away suggests this may be a read error. V usage is TRBV24-1 and J usage is TRBJ2-3; unclear D gene. Trimming took 5 bases from V and 0 from J, leaving 2 bases between them. This CDR3 has 12 residues. CDR1 is KGHDR, CDR2 SFDVKD, per germline. In DNA form, the CDR3 reads TGTGCCACCAGTGGGAGCACAGATACGCAGTATTTT. This codes for CATSGSTDTQYF.

This clonotype was recorded at least ten times. This chain uses TRBV7-2 with TRBJ2-7, with D maybe TRBD2 (5 bases). Trimming removed 5 bases at V and 0 bases at J, with 14 bases between. This CDR3 has 15 amino acids. Per the germline V gene, CDR1 is SGHTA and CDR2 is FQGNSA. Here the CDR3 reads CASSPRASGSYEQYF. CDR3 coding DNA: TGTGCCAGCAGCCCCCGGGCGAGCGGCTCCTACGAGCAGTACTTC.

V gene TRBV11-2 combines with J gene TRBJ1-5; D unclear. Germline V gives CDR1 SGHAT, CDR2 FQNNGV. V lost 0 bases to trimming and J lost 7 bases, with 7 bases between them. CDR3 length equals 13 residues. As DNA, the CDR3 is TGTGCCAGCAGCTTAGATGAGAGCCAGCCCCAGCATTTT. This gives the protein CASSLDESQPQHF.